These 32 T cell receptor beta chains were all obtained from the same sample, sequenced in a study of CD8+ T cells in alopecia areata (dated by TCRdb to between 2017 and 2018). The library relied on the immunoSEQ multiplex PCR assay. RNA was extracted from all samples and reverse transcribed into cDNA as template for TCR sequencing. TCRdb re-hosts the immuneACCESS table, in-frame sequences only. Its copies lack some clones; in the studies checked, an unresolved V gene accounts for under half of them, and the cause for the rest is not known. Within this sample are fewer than 100,000 clones, with about 71% of them counted one time only. The ten biggest clones cover 17% of the sample. Explained via the paper, the treatment or condition label denotes: oral pan-JAK inhibitor, 5-10 mg twice daily. The material sequenced was CD8+ T cells sorted from blood, taken at approximately week 42, from a patient treated with tofacitinib. The receptor source for this set is a human donor with alopecia areata.

V and J are TRBV19 and TRBJ2-1; unclear D gene. The CDR3 covers 15 residues. From germline, CDR1 is LNHDA and CDR2 SQIVND (reference sequence). The germline V and J ends were trimmed by 4 bases and 0 bases, with 10 bases remaining between them. CDR3 protein: CASSSGPTSYNEQFF. DNA of the CDR3: TGTGCCAGTAGTAGTGGACCAACCTCCTACAATGAGCAGTTCTTC.

The J gene is TRBJ1-2, the V gene TRBV10-2; a weak D match, TRBD1 (6 bases). CDR1 and CDR2 from the germline V gene are WSHSY and SAAADI. CDR3 length: 16 residues. The ends were cut back, 3 bases at V and 6 bases at J, with 20 bases in the middle. CDR3 bases: TGCGCCAGCAGTGAAGGGTCTTCTGGGACACGAGATGGCTACACCTTC. Translated: CASSEGSSGTRDGYTF.

This chain connects TRBV11-3 to TRBJ1-1; D unresolved. Trimming took 6 bases from V and 0 from J, leaving 8 bases between them. Germline V lookup: CDR1 SGHNT, CDR2 YENEEA. The CDR3 sequence is 13 residues long. The CDR3 nucleotides read TGTGCCAGCAGTGAGCTGATGAACACTGAAGCTTTCTTT. This codes for CASSELMNTEAFF.

The CDR3 is CASSEGQQTYYEQYF. CDR3 DNA sequence: TGTGCCAGCAGTGAGGGACAGCAAACTTACTACGAGCAGTACTTC. V and J are TRBV9 and TRBJ2-7; 7 bases map to TRBD1. CDR1 and CDR2 from the germline V gene are SGDLS and YYNGEE. This CDR3 has 15 residues. V dropped 5 bases and J dropped 3; count of bases not matched to a gene: 11. Supplemented by reference TRBV9 and TRBJ2-7, the full variable domain reads DSGVTQTPKHLITATGQRVTLRCSPRSGDLSVYWYQQSLDQGLQFLIQYYNGEERAKGNILERFSAQQFPDLHSELNLSSLELGDSALYFCASSEGQQTYYEQYFGPGTRLTVT.

The chain joins TRBV29-1 to TRBJ1-1; D gene uncertain. The germline gives CDR1 SQVTM, CDR2 ANQGSEA. CDR3 length: 12 amino acids. V gave up 5 bases and J gave up 1 base, with 8 bases separating them. The CDR3 coding sequence is TGCAGCGTTATTTGGGAGAACACTGAAGCTTTCTTT. Translating gives CSVIWENTEAFF.

J is TRBJ1-1 and V is TRBV4-3; a weak D match, TRBD1 (6 bases). Germline V lookup: CDR1 LGHNA, CDR2 YSLEER. Deletions cut 1 base from V and 6 bases from J, with 12 bases between. The CDR3 has 14 residues. The CDR3 nucleotides read TGCGCCAGCAGCCAAGGCCAGGCAGGGGCTGAAGCTTTCTTT. Protein: CASSQGQAGAEAFF.

The V call is TRBV13, the J call TRBJ1-1, with 11 bases matching TRBD1. Germline V gene sequence: CDR1 PRHDT, CDR2 FYEKMQ (reference sequence). Trimming removed 5 bases from V and 4 bases from J; junction bases left unmatched: 3. The CDR3 is made up of 14 amino acids. The CDR3 bases are TGTGCCAGCAGCACAGGGACAGGGGGCACTGAAGCTTTCTTT. Amino acid sequence: CASSTGTGGTEAFF. Together with reference TRBV13 and TRBJ1-1, the CDR3 gives the full variable domain: AAGVIQSPRHLIKEKRETATLKCYPIPRHDTVYWYQQGPGQDPQFLISFYEKMQSDKGSIPDRFSAQQFSDYHSELNMSSLELGDSALYFCASSTGTGGTEAFFGQGTRLTVV.

The CDR3 coding sequence is TGTGCCAGCAGCCTCATGTGGCGCGGCCAAGAGACCCAGTACTTC. Protein: CASSLMWRGQETQYF. The chain joins TRBV7-4 to TRBJ2-5, with unresolved D. There are 15 residues in the CDR3. V was pared by 5 bases and J by 1 base, with 14 bases between. From germline, CDR1 is SGHVT and CDR2 SQSDAQ.

This clone was found a few times. The J gene is TRBJ2-7, the V gene TRBV13; TRBD1 matches at 8 bases. This CDR3 is built from 15 residues. V trimming: 3 bases; J trimming: 0 bases; junction bases outside the gene matches: 4. Germline values: CDR1 PRHDT, CDR2 FYEKMQ (reference sequence). The CDR3 loop reads CASSFRDRRSYEQYF. CDR3 nucleotide sequence: TGTGCCAGCAGCTTCCGGGACAGGCGCTCCTACGAGCAGTACTTC.

This sequence joins TRBV4-3 and TRBJ2-3; D may be TRBD1 (6 bases). The CDR3 loop spans 16 amino acids. Trimming took off 0 bases at V and 1 base at J, with 11 bases between the two ends. Germline V gene data show CDR1 as LGHNA and CDR2 as YSLEER. This chain's CDR3 is CASSQEWTDRTDTQYF. CDR3 nucleotide sequence: TGCGCCAGCAGCCAAGAATGGACAGACCGCACAGATACGCAGTATTTT.

By share, this clone counts as medium-sized. This chain joins TRBV7-2 and TRBJ2-3; D is uncertain. V was clipped by 5 bases and J by 6 bases, with 21 bases between them. CDR3 length: 16 residues. Germline loops: CDR1 SGHTA, CDR2 FQGNSA. The CDR3 reads CASSPVRLDLGDTQYF. The CDR3 bases are TGTGCCAGCAGCCCCGTTCGGCTGGACCTGGGGGATACGCAGTATTTT. Variable domain in full (rest from reference TRBV7-2 and TRBJ2-3): GAGVSQSPSNKVTEKGKDVELRCDPISGHTALYWYRQSLGQGLEFLIYFQGNSAPDKSGLPSDRFSAERTGGSVSTLTIQRTQQEDSAVYLCASSPVRLDLGDTQYFGPGTRLTVL.

The rearrangement joins TRBV27 to TRBJ2-3, with unresolved D. This CDR3 is built from 14 residues. With 3 bases removed from V and 6 bases from J, the gap between germline ends came to 13 bases. CDR1 is MNHEY, CDR2 SMNVEV, per germline (reference sequence). Here the CDR3 reads CASSFGSLFDTQYF. The CDR3, as DNA: TGTGCCAGCAGTTTTGGGTCTCTCTTCGATACGCAGTATTTT.

The chain employs TRBV29-1 and TRBJ2-7; 8 nucleotides line up with TRBD1. The CDR3 spans 13 residues. V shed 4 bases, J shed 2 bases, and the junction held 4 bases outside the gene matches. Germline V gene lookup returns CDR1 SQVTM and CDR2 ANQGSEA. CDR3 sequence reads: CSVAPQGAYEQYF. Written as DNA, the CDR3 is TGCAGCGTTGCCCCACAGGGGGCCTACGAGCAGTACTTC.

This clone was counted once. J is TRBJ2-2 and V is TRBV4-3, with TRBD2 identical over 9 bases. Germline CDR1 and CDR2: LGHNA and YSLEER. This CDR3 spans 15 amino acids. The ends lost 4 bases at V and 7 bases at J; junction bases unmatched: 7. The chain's CDR3 is CASSLNSGGSGELFF. The CDR3 DNA follows: TGCGCCAGCAGCCTAAATAGCGGGGGTAGCGGGGAGCTGTTTTTT.

This clone was counted a few times. This chain uses TRBV29-1 with TRBJ1-2; 7 positions match TRBD1. Germline V lookup: CDR1 SQVTM, CDR2 ANQGSEA. The CDR3 sequence is 11 residues long. The V and J ends lost 3 bases and 6 bases, in that order; junction bases with no gene match: 1. CDR3 loop: CSVETGNGYTF. CDR3 nucleotide sequence: TGCAGCGTTGAGACAGGGAATGGCTACACCTTC. Drawing the rest from reference TRBV29-1 and TRBJ1-2, the complete variable domain is SAVISQKPSRDICQRGTSLTIQCQVDSQVTMMFWYRQQPGQSLTLIATANQGSEATYESGFVIDKFPISRPNLTFSTLTVSNMSPEDSSIYLCSVETGNGYTFGSGTRLTVV.

This chain uses TRBV4-3 with TRBJ2-7; 7 bases align to TRBD1. J was trimmed by 4 bases and V by 0 bases; bases with no gene match: 6. This CDR3 spans 15 amino acids. The V gene's germline CDR1 is LGHNA and CDR2 YSLEER. For the CDR3, the DNA is TGCGCCAGCAGCCAAGATTGGGCAGGGGGTTACGAGCAGTACTTC. This codes for CASSQDWAGGYEQYF.

The V call is TRBV4-1, the J call TRBJ2-3; 7 nucleotides line up with TRBD1. The CDR3 has 16 residues. Losses at the gene ends were 2 bases for V and 1 base for J; bases not matched to a gene: 6. Germline CDR1 reads MGHRA; CDR2 reads YSYEKL. CDR3 nucleotides: TGCGCCAGCAGCCAATATCATCAGGGGGGCACAGATACGCAGTATTTT. As protein: CASSQYHQGGTDTQYF.

The J gene is TRBJ2-3, the V gene TRBV14, with D unclear. V gave up 0 bases and J gave up 4 bases, with 8 bases separating them. The CDR3 has 14 amino acids. Germline V gene data show CDR1 as SGHDN and CDR2 as FVKESK. CDR3 amino acids: CASSQEMRPDTQYF. CDR3 bases: TGTGCCAGCAGCCAAGAAATGCGCCCAGATACGCAGTATTTT.

CDR3 protein: CASSQDRTGLDRHGYTF. The CDR3 DNA is TGCGCCAGCAGCCAAGATAGAACAGGGCTGGATCGGCATGGCTACACCTTC. This chain connects TRBV4-3 to TRBJ1-2, with D possibly being TRBD1 (6 bases). This CDR3 contains 17 residues. Germline V gene sequence: CDR1 LGHNA, CDR2 YSLEER. V was shortened by 0 bases and J by 6 bases, with 20 bases between the two germline ends.

This clone has just one count. The gene calls are TRBV5-6 and TRBJ1-6; D not certain. Trimming took 0 bases from V and 3 from J, leaving 10 bases between them. Germline V gives CDR1 SGHDT, CDR2 YYEEEE. The CDR3 spans 16 residues. Here the CDR3 DNA reads TGTGCCAGCAGCTTGGGACACGTTGACTATAATTCACCCCTCCACTTT. It is translated as CASSLGHVDYNSPLHF.

This clone occurred a few times. The rearrangement joins TRBV29-1 to TRBJ2-7; 11 nucleotides agree with TRBD1. The CDR3 sequence is 12 residues long. The ends lost 7 bases at V and 5 bases at J; junction bases unmatched: 4. CDR1 and CDR2 from the germline V gene are SQVTM and ANQGSEA. The CDR3 DNA reads TGCAGCGGGGGACAGGGGGTCGACGAGCAGTACTTC. Translation gives CSGGQGVDEQYF.

The sample holds one count of this clone. J is TRBJ2-7 and V is TRBV4-3; TRBD2 matches at 8 bases. The V gene's germline CDR1 is LGHNA and CDR2 YSLEER. Trimming took 3 bases from V and 4 from J; bases not matched to a gene: 5. The length of the CDR3 is 14 residues. The chain's CDR3 is CASSHGGAGYEQYF. The CDR3 region has the DNA TGCGCCAGCAGCCACGGGGGGGCCGGGTACGAGCAGTACTTC.

This clone was observed a single time. The CDR3 DNA reads TGTGCCAGCAGTCCCGTGGGGGGCCGGAGCAATCAGCCCCAGCATTTT. Translating it yields CASSPVGGRSNQPQHF. V usage is TRBV27 and J usage is TRBJ1-5; the D gene is possibly TRBD1 (6 bases). V shed 5 bases and J shed 1 base, with 15 bases lying between them. The CDR3 loop spans 16 amino acids. CDR1 is MNHEY, CDR2 SMNVEV, per germline (reference sequence).

The chain couples TRBV29-1 to TRBJ2-1; D might be TRBD2 (5 bases). The length of the CDR3 is 11 residues. CDR1 is SQVTM, CDR2 ANQGSEA, per germline. Trimming removed 2 bases from V and 7 bases from J, with 6 bases in between. CDR3 in amino acids: CSVERRNEQFF. The CDR3, as DNA: TGCAGCGTTGAACGGAGGAATGAGCAGTTCTTC.

CDR3 DNA: TGTGCCAGCAAGCGGGGGGCGAGGTTTGGTTGGGATACGCAGTATTTT. Protein: CASKRGARFGWDTQYF. This chain links TRBV27 with TRBJ2-3; TRBD2 agrees at 9 bases. The CDR3 is 16 amino acids. Germline values: CDR1 MNHEY, CDR2 SMNVEV (reference sequence). Losses at the gene ends were 7 bases for V and 6 bases for J; bases not matched to a gene: 14.

The chain recombines TRBV27 with TRBJ2-5; D gene uncertain. The CDR3 covers 13 residues. V dropped 6 bases and J dropped 1 base, with 9 bases sitting between them. The germline V gene has CDR1 MNHEY and CDR2 SMNVEV (reference sequence). CDR3 loop: CASRSPGQETQYF. The CDR3 DNA reads TGTGCCAGCAGATCACCCGGCCAAGAGACCCAGTACTTC.

This chain joins TRBV10-2 and TRBJ1-2, with a weak D call TRBD1 (5 bases). Trimming left V 0 bases short and J 8 bases short, with 10 bases between. The CDR3 consists of 13 residues. Germline V gives CDR1 WSHSY, CDR2 SAAADI. In DNA, the CDR3 is TGCGCCAGCAGTGAGTCGAGGGGAAGCGGCTACACCTTC. Protein product: CASSESRGSGYTF.

The chain joins TRBV6-5 to TRBJ2-3; perhaps TRBD2 as D (6 bases). Germline CDR1 reads MNHEY; CDR2 reads SVGAGI. Trimming stripped 6 bases from V and 1 base from J, with 8 bases between. This CDR3 spans 13 amino acids. Written as DNA, the CDR3 is TGTGCCAGCAGCCCGGGGGGCACAGATACGCAGTATTTT. It codes for CASSPGGTDTQYF.

This chain links TRBV19 with TRBJ2-1, with 11 bases that match TRBD2. The V and J ends lost 10 bases and 4 bases, in that order; junction bases with no gene match: 9. Per germline, CDR1 LNHDA and CDR2 SQIVND (reference sequence). The CDR3 sequence is 15 residues long. The CDR3 sequence: CATKLAGAPYNEQFF. The CDR3 nucleotides read TGTGCCACCAAACTAGCGGGGGCCCCGTACAATGAGCAGTTCTTC.

V usage is TRBV6-1 and J usage is TRBJ2-7; either TRBD1 or TRBD2 may fit D (5 bases each). The germline V gene has CDR1 MNHNS and CDR2 SASEGT. This CDR3 has 16 amino acids. V lost 2 bases to trimming and J lost 3 bases, with 17 bases between them. CDR3 in amino acids: CASSERIRGRSYEQYF. As DNA, the CDR3 is TGTGCCAGCAGTGAACGGATTCGGGGACGGAGCTACGAGCAGTACTTC.

The chain employs TRBV6-6 and TRBJ1-1; D is possibly TRBD1 (6 bases). This CDR3 comprises 14 residues. V was clipped by 2 bases and J by 4 bases, with 11 bases between them. CDR1 MNHNY and CDR2 SVGAGI come from the germline V gene (reference sequence). CDR3 sequence reads: CASSYPSGATEAFF. In DNA, the CDR3 is TGTGCCAGCAGTTACCCCTCAGGGGCCACTGAAGCTTTCTTT.

The chain carries TRBV29-1 and TRBJ2-7; D perhaps matches TRBD1 (5 bases). V lost 4 bases, J lost 2 bases, and 12 bases lay in between. Germline V lookup: CDR1 SQVTM, CDR2 ANQGSEA. The CDR3 spans 13 residues. CDR3 bases: TGCAGCGTTGGGGGCGGAATCACCTACGAGCAGTACTTC. Translation: CSVGGGITYEQYF.